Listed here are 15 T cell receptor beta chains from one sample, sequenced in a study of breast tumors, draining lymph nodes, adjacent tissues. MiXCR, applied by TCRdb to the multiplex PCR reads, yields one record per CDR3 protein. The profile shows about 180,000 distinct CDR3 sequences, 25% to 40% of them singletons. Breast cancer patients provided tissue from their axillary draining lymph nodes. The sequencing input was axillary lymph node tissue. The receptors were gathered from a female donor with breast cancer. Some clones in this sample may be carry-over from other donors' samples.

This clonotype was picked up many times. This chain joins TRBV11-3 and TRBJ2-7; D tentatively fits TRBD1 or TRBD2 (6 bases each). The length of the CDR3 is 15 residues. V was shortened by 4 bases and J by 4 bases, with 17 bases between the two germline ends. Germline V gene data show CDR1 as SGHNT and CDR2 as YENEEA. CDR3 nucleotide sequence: TGTGCCAGCAGCTCTAGTCGCTCGGGGGCATACGAGCAGTACTTC. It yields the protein CASSSSRSGAYEQYF.

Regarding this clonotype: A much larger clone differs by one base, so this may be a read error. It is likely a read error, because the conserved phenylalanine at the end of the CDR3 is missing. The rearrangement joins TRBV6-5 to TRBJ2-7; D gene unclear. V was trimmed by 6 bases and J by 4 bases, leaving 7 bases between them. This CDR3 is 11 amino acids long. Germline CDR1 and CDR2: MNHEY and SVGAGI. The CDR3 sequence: CASSNAYEQYY. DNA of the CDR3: TGTGCCAGCAGCAATGCGTACGAGCAGTACTAC.

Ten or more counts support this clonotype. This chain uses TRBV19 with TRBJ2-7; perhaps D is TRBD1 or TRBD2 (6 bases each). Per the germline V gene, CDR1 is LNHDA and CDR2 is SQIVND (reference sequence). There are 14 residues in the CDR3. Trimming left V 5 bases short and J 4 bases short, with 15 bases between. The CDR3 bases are TGTGCCAGTAGTGTCCAACGGGGGCATTACGAGCAGTACTTC. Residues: CASSVQRGHYEQYF.

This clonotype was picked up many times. CDR3 in amino acids: CASSPVWTSGSYEQYF. The CDR3 region has the DNA TGTGCCAGCAGCCCCGTTTGGACTAGCGGGAGTTACGAGCAGTACTTC. This chain uses TRBV2 with TRBJ2-7; 13 bases fit TRBD2. The V gene's germline CDR1 is SNHLY and CDR2 FYNNEI. Trimming cost V 6 bases and J 4 bases; bases outside gene matches: 9. The CDR3 runs to 16 residues.

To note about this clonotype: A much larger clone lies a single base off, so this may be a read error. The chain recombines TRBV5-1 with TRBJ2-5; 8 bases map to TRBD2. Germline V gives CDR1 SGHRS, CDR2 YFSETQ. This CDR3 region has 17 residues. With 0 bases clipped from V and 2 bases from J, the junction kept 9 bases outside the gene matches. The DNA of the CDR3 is TGCGCCAGCAGCTTGGCCATGACTAGCGACCAACAAGAGACCCAGTACTTC. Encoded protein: CASSLAMTSDQQETQYF.

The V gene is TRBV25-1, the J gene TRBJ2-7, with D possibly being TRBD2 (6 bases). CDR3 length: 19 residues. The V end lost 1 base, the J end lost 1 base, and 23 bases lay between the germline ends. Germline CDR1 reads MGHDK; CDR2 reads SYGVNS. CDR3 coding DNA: TGTGCCAGCAGTGAATTGACGGGGAGGAACTCTGGGGAGTCCTACGAGCAGTACTTC. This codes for CASSELTGRNSGESYEQYF.

The CDR3 DNA is TGTGCCAGCAGCCACGGACAGGGGGTGCACACCGGGGAGCTGTTTTTT. This codes for CASSHGQGVHTGELFF. This chain links TRBV3-1 with TRBJ2-2, with 10 bases identical to TRBD1. Per germline, CDR1 LGHDT and CDR2 YNNKEL (reference sequence). This CDR3 is built from 16 residues. Unmatched junction bases numbered 4, after V lost 3 bases and J lost 3 bases.

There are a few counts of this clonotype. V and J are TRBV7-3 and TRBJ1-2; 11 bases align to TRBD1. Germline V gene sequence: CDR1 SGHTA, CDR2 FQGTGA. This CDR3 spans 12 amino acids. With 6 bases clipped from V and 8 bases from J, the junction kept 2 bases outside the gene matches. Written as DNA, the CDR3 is TGTGCCAGCAGTCGGACAGGGGGCGGCTACACCTTC. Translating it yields CASSRTGGGYTF.

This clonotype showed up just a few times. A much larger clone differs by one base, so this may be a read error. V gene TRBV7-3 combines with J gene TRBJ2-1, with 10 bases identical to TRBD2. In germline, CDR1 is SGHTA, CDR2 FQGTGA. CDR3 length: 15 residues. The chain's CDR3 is CASSLASGRDNEQLF. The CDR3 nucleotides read TGTGCCAGCAGCTTAGCCAGCGGGAGGGACAATGAGCAGCTCTTC.

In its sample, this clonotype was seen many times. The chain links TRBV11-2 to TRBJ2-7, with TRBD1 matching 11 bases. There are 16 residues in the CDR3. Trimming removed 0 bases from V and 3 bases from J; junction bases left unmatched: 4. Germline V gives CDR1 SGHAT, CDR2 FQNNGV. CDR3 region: CASSLDLGQGGYEQYF. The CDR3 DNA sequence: TGTGCCAGCAGCTTAGACCTGGGACAGGGGGGCTACGAGCAGTACTTC.

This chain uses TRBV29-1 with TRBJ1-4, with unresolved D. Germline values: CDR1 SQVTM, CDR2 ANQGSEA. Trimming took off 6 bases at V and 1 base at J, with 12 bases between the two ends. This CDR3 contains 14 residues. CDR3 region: CSVQKGGTNEKLFF. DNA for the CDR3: TGCAGCGTCCAAAAGGGCGGAACTAATGAAAAACTGTTTTTT. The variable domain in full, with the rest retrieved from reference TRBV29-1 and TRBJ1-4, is SAVISQKPSRDICQRGTSLTIQCQVDSQVTMMFWYRQQPGQSLTLIATANQGSEATYESGFVIDKFPISRPNLTFSTLTVSNMSPEDSSIYLCSVQKGGTNEKLFFGSGTQLSVL.

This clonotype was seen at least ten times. This chain's CDR3 is CASSPPGRGAQETQYF. The CDR3 bases are TGTGCCAGCTCACCACCTGGGCGGGGGGCTCAAGAGACCCAGTACTTC. This rearrangement joins TRBV18 to TRBJ2-5; 8 bases map to TRBD2. The V gene end was trimmed by 0 bases and the J gene end by 2 bases; junction bases not matched to a gene: 5. CDR1 and CDR2 from the germline V gene are KGHSH and LQKENI. This CDR3 has 16 amino acids.

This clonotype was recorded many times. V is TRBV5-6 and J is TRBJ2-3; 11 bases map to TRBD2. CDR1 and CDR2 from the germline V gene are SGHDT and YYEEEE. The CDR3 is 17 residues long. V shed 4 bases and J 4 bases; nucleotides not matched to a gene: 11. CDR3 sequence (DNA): TGTGCCAGCAGCGCCACGACTAGCGGGAAAGGGGCAGATACGCAGTATTTT. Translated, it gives CASSATTSGKGADTQYF.

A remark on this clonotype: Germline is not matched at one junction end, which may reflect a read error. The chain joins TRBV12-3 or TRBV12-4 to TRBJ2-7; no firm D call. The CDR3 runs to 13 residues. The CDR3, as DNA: TGTGCCAGCAGCAGCGACAACTCCTACGAGCAGCACTTC. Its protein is CASSSDNSYEQHF.

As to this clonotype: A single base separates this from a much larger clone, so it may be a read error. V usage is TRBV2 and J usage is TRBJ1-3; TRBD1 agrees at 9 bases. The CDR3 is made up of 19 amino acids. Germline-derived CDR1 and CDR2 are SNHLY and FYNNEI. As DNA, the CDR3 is TGTGCCAGCAGCTTACCTACAGGGGGCTCCTTAAGCTCTGGAATCACCATATATTTT. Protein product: CASSLPTGGSLSSGITIYF. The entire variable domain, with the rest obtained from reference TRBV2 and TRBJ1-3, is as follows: EPEVTQTPSHQVTQMGQEVILRCVPISNHLYFYWYRQILGQKVEFLVSFYNNEISEKSEIFDDQFSVERPDGSNFTLKIRSTKLEDSAMYFCASSLPTGGSLSSGITIYFGEGSWLTVV.